These T cell receptor beta chains were read from a single sample in a study of CD8 T cells in Susac syndrome. One entry per CDR3 protein results from TCRdb running MiXCR on the immunoSEQ multiplex PCR reads. The sample lists some 200,000 distinct CDR3 sequences, approximately 96% seen once, with more than 0.08% in the top ten. Source material: CD4+ T cells from PBMCs. These receptors all stem from a human donor with Susac syndrome. Each CDR3 is given with its conserved first and last residue. D genes are given only for firm matches. Clone size, where shown, is once, few, many, or a class for clones that have expanded.

j_call | v_call | d_call | cdr3_length | clone_size | cdr3_aa | cdr3_nt
TRBJ2-6 | TRBV12-3/TRBV12-4 | NA | 16 | NA | CASSLPPSSGANVLTF | TGTGCCAGCAGTTTACCCCCTAGCTCTGGGGCCAACGTCCTGACTTTC
TRBJ1-3 | TRBV29-1 | TRBD1 | 14 | NA | CSAGTEDSGNTIYF | TGCAGCGCCGGGACAGAGGACTCTGGAAACACCATATATTTT
TRBJ2-1 | TRBV3-1 | NA | 15 | NA | CASSQEGGSYNEQFF | TGTGCCAGCAGCCAGGAGGGGGGCTCCTACAATGAGCAGTTCTTC
TRBJ2-3 | TRBV11-2 | NA | 13 | NA | CASSWGTTDTQYF | TGTGCCAGCAGCTGGGGAACGACAGATACGCAGTATTTT
TRBJ1-2 | TRBV18 | NA | 16 | NA | CASSPPSAYNNYGYTF | TGTGCCAGCTCACCACCGTCAGCCTATAATAACTATGGCTACACCTTC
TRBJ2-5 | TRBV7-9 | NA | 15 | NA | CASSFARQDQETQYF | TGTGCCAGCAGCTTCGCCCGACAGGACCAAGAGACCCAGTACTTC
TRBJ1-4 | TRBV29-1 | NA | 15 | NA | CSASNGTATNEKLFF | TGCAGCGCTTCGAACGGAACAGCAACTAATGAAAAACTGTTTTTT
TRBJ1-2 | TRBV5-6 | NA | 17 | NA | CASTFFRDPPSSYGYTF | TGTGCCAGCACCTTTTTCCGGGACCCTCCTTCTTCCTATGGCTACACCTTC
TRBJ2-3 | TRBV29-1 | NA | 14 | NA | CSVDEGRSTDTQYF | TGCAGCGTTGACGAGGGTCGGAGCACAGATACGCAGTATTTT
TRBJ2-7 | TRBV5-1 | TRBD2 | 17 | NA | CASRSGTSGGASYEQYF | TGCGCCAGCAGATCCGGGACTAGCGGGGGGGCCTCCTACGAGCAGTACTTC
TRBJ2-7 | TRBV5-1 | TRBD1 | 15 | NA | CASSPDRGSSYEQYF | TGCGCCAGCAGCCCAGACAGGGGGAGCTCCTACGAGCAGTACTTC
TRBJ2-2 | TRBV9 | TRBD1 | 17 | NA | CASSLGRTGANTGELFF | TGTGCCAGCAGCCTCGGCAGGACAGGCGCGAACACCGGGGAGCTGTTTTTT
TRBJ2-7 | TRBV13 | TRBD2 | 13 | NA | CASRPRGVDEQYF | TGTGCCAGCAGACCCCGGGGGGTTGACGAGCAGTACTTC
TRBJ1-2 | TRBV29-1 | TRBD1 | 15 | NA | CSVEVGDRNLYGYTF | TGCAGCGTTGAAGTGGGGGACAGGAACCTTTATGGCTACACCTTC
TRBJ2-3 | TRBV11-1 | NA | 14 | NA | CASSSSQGADTQYF | TGTGCCAGCAGCTCGAGTCAGGGAGCAGATACGCAGTATTTT
TRBJ1-2 | TRBV29-1 | NA | 14 | once | CSVEDRGRNYGYTF | TGCAGCGTTGAAGACCGAGGGAGAAACTATGGCTACACCTTC
TRBJ1-6 | TRBV15 | NA | 15 | NA | CATSASGRGNSPLHF | TGTGCCACCAGCGCCTCGGGCAGGGGTAATTCACCCCTCCACTTT
TRBJ2-7 | TRBV10-3 | NA | 12 | NA | CAISASNYEQYF | TGTGCCATCAGTGCGAGTAACTACGAGCAATACTTC
TRBJ2-1 | TRBV12-3/TRBV12-4 | TRBD2 | 14 | NA | CASSRTSGYNEQFF | TGTGCCAGCAGTAGGACTAGCGGCTACAATGAGCAGTTCTTC
TRBJ2-5 | TRBV6-5 | NA | 11 | NA | CASSRGQTQYF | TGTGCCAGCAGCCGGGGACAGACCCAGTACTTC
TRBJ2-5 | TRBV7-9 | TRBD2 | 15 | NA | CASSIGSGGQETQYF | TGTGCCAGCAGCATCGGTTCGGGGGGCCAAGAGACCCAGTACTTC
TRBJ2-5 | TRBV30 | TRBD2 | 13 | NA | CAWSSGGRETQYF | TGTGCCTGGAGTAGCGGGGGCAGGGAGACCCAGTACTTC
TRBJ1-1 | TRBV6-2/TRBV6-3 | NA | 14 | NA | CASRASGWNTEAFF | TGTGCCAGCAGAGCCTCCGGGTGGAACACTGAAGCTTTCTTT
TRBJ1-2 | TRBV29-1 | TRBD1 | 16 | NA | CSLGQGGFVLMYGYTF | TGCAGCTTGGGACAGGGCGGGTTCGTCTTGATGTATGGCTACACCTTC
TRBJ2-3 | TRBV4-3 | TRBD2 | 17 | once | CASSQGSLAGYTDTQYF | TGCGCCAGCAGCCAAGGATCTCTAGCGGGGTACACAGATACGCAGTATTTT
TRBJ2-2 | TRBV30 | NA | 14 | NA | CAWRTTKNTGELFF | TGTGCCTGGAGGACGACAAAGAACACCGGGGAGCTGTTTTTT
TRBJ1-6 | TRBV5-1 | TRBD1 | 15 | NA | CASSLVPGGNSPLHF | TGCGCCAGCAGCTTGGTTCCAGGGGGGAATTCACCCCTCCACTTT
TRBJ1-1 | TRBV29-1 | TRBD1 | 14 | NA | CSVVGTGGWAEAFF | TGCAGCGTTGTCGGCACAGGGGGATGGGCTGAAGCTTTCTTT
TRBJ2-7 | TRBV7-6 | NA | 16 | NA | CASSLALASDSYEQYF | TGTGCCAGCAGCTTAGCGCTCGCTAGCGACTCCTACGAGCAGTACTTC
TRBJ1-1 | TRBV20-1 | NA | 14 | NA | CSASGPRGNTEAFF | TGCAGTGCTAGTGGCCCCAGAGGGAACACTGAAGCTTTCTTT
TRBJ1-1 | TRBV12-3/TRBV12-4 | TRBD1 | 13 | few | CASSLTGATEAFF | TGTGCCAGCAGTTTGACAGGGGCGACTGAAGCTTTCTTT
TRBJ1-1 | TRBV7-2 | NA | 12 | NA | CASSFVSTEAFF | TGTGCCAGCAGCTTTGTCAGCACTGAAGCTTTCTTT
TRBJ2-5 | TRBV12-3/TRBV12-4 | NA | 16 | NA | CASSLWHRASKETQYF | TGTGCCAGCAGTTTGTGGCACAGGGCATCCAAGGAGACCCAGTACTTC
TRBJ1-1 | TRBV18 | NA | 16 | NA | CASSPWERLTNTEAFF | TGTGCCAGCTCACCGTGGGAACGACTGACGAACACTGAAGCTTTCTTT
TRBJ2-4 | TRBV6-1 | NA | 13 | NA | CASSVEGWTIQYF | TGTGCCAGCAGTGTTGAGGGGTGGACCATTCAGTACTTC
TRBJ1-6 | TRBV11-2 | NA | 16 | NA | CASSQLGGARNSPLHF | TGTGCCAGCAGTCAACTTGGGGGGGCTAGAAATTCACCCCTCCACTTT
TRBJ2-2 | TRBV5-1 | TRBD2 | 16 | NA | CASSFGRGGAPGELFF | TGCGCCAGCAGCTTCGGTCGCGGGGGGGCCCCCGGGGAGCTGTTTTTT
TRBJ1-2 | TRBV25-1 | NA | 13 | NA | CASSDWGYDGYTF | TGTGCCAGCAGTGATTGGGGGTATGATGGCTACACCTTC
TRBJ2-7 | TRBV7-3 | TRBD1 | 14 | NA | CASSSTGTGGEQYF | TGTGCCAGCAGCTCGACGGGGACAGGGGGCGAGCAGTACTTC
TRBJ1-2 | TRBV12-3/TRBV12-4 | NA | 13 | once | CASSFSRPGGYTF | TGTGCCAGCAGTTTCTCCAGGCCCGGCGGCTACACCTTC
TRBJ2-4 | TRBV27 | NA | 15 | NA | CASSLSAGRKNIQYF | TGTGCCAGCAGTTTATCGGCCGGGCGCAAAAACATTCAGTACTTC
TRBJ2-6 | TRBV29-1 | TRBD1 | 16 | NA | CSAGTGSLSGANVLTF | TGCAGCGCTGGGACAGGGAGCCTCTCTGGGGCCAACGTCCTGACTTTC
TRBJ1-1 | TRBV14 | NA | 14 | once | CASSQDLGYRVAFF | TGTGCCAGCAGCCAAGATCTCGGTTACCGAGTGGCTTTCTTT